This T cell receptor beta chain was identified during a study of blood T cell repertoires in COVID-19 (dated by TCRdb to 2020 to 2021). In the study overall: Collaborator samples came from the United States, Italy and Spain and covered acute and convalescent phases of COVID-19. HLA class I and class II types, where available, came from metadata supplied by the sample provider rather than from assay-based typing. Samples were obtained from the ongoing ImmuneRACE study (first 160 participants) and from about 1,300 subjects provided by 6 global collaborators. The repertoires were released in a freely available public database intended as a resource for research on the immune response to SARS-CoV-2. Deeply sampled blood TCRbeta repertoires from subjects exposed to, actively infected with, or recovered from COVID-19 were included in the dataset. The material from the prospective study consisted of cDNA or gDNA derived from T cells, B-cell-depleted T cells, or PBMCs. Nearly every sample came with metadata listing a de-identified subject ID, COVID-19 status, age in years and sex.

Of note for this clone: What antigen it recognizes has not been identified. No base qualities exist here, and no much larger clone lies one base off it.

Broad study findings and their caveats: Clinical and demographic metadata were provided uncurated, with the amount varying by source and participant.

Each collaborating institution followed its own protocols to collect whole blood in K2EDTA tubes. For TCRbeta analysis, collaborators shipped samples as frozen whole blood, isolated PBMCs, or DNA extracted from either of those sample types. TCRbeta CDR3 regions were amplified from genomic DNA by means of the immunoSEQ Assay, a bias-controlled multiplex PCR. The authors' analysis ran thus. The number of nucleated cells in each sample was estimated by amplification of reference gene primers within the assay. To quantify the absolute abundance of each unique TCRbeta CDR3 rearrangement, sequence reads were collapsed and filtered. For each sample, productive Simpson clonality was calculated by taking the square root of Simpson's diversity index across productive rearrangements. The immuneACCESS repertoire file appears here via TCRdb, limited to in-frame rearrangements. These files lack a portion of the clones; in checked studies, under half of the deficit traces to unresolved V genes, and the cause of the others is not known. V and J calls and clone size are given by that table; D and trimming were obtained from the DNA. The sample records tens of thousands of clones, 85% to 90% of which are singletons. Roughly 19% of the sample is in the top ten clones.

The sample consisted of peripheral blood. This sequence was found in a human donor in a cohort sampled during active COVID-19.

The CDR3 reads as follows: CASSHDSAGGPQHF. At the DNA level, the sequence is TGTGCCAGCAGTCACGACAGCGCAGGGGGGCCCCAGCATTTT. The rearranged chain carries TRBV27 and TRBJ1-5; 7 nucleotides in the junction match TRBD1. V and J are trimmed by 5 bases and 9 bases, and the gene matches miss 10 bases of the junction. The CDR3 spans 14 residues, from the cysteine through the phenylalanine. Just CDR3 DNA is preserved here, 42 bases in frame from base 1. Reading the germline V gene (reference sequence) gives CDR1 MNHEY and CDR2 SMNVEV.